The rows below give T cell receptor beta chains drawn from one sample of a study of T cell changes during pregnancy in multiple sclerosis. The assay was immunoSEQ multiplex PCR, and TCRdb's table has in-frame clones only and misses some. In the table there are roughly 59,000 clones, around nine tenths of which are singletons. The sample was peripheral blood, taken in the third trimester of pregnancy. The source of these receptors is a female donor in good health, enrolled as a control in a pregnancy study. Each CDR3 is given with its conserved first and last residue. The D gene is left open where the match is weak. Where a row states a size, it is once, few, many or the class of an expanded clone; other rows omit it.

d_gene: -; v_gene: TRBV30; j_gene: TRBJ1-2; abundance: -; CDR3aa: CAWSLRGMANYGYTF; CDR3nt: TGTGCCTGGAGTTTAAGAGGAATGGCTAACTATGGCTACACCTTC
d_gene: -; v_gene: TRBV6-4; j_gene: TRBJ1-1; abundance: -; CDR3aa: CASSDTNKNTEAFF; CDR3nt: TGTGCCAGCAGTGACACTAACAAGAACACTGAAGCTTTCTTT
d_gene: TRBD1; v_gene: TRBV19; j_gene: TRBJ1-5; abundance: -; CDR3aa: CASKDRGVYSNQPQHF; CDR3nt: TGTGCCAGTAAGGACAGGGGGGTTTATAGCAATCAGCCCCAGCATTTT
d_gene: -; v_gene: TRBV6-6; j_gene: TRBJ2-7; abundance: -; CDR3aa: CASSYAEAYEQYF; CDR3nt: TGTGCCAGCAGTTACGCCGAGGCCTACGAGCAGTACTTC
d_gene: TRBD1; v_gene: TRBV7-2; j_gene: TRBJ1-3; abundance: -; CDR3aa: CASSRLKGTGGWPGNTIYF; CDR3nt: TGTGCCAGCAGCCGACTGAAGGGAACAGGGGGCTGGCCTGGAAACACCATATATTTT
d_gene: TRBD2; v_gene: TRBV7-2; j_gene: TRBJ2-1; abundance: -; CDR3aa: CASSLGFSVAGSGEQFF; CDR3nt: TGTGCCAGCAGCTTAGGGTTTTCGGTAGCGGGGTCGGGTGAGCAGTTCTTC
d_gene: -; v_gene: TRBV4-2; j_gene: TRBJ2-7; abundance: -; CDR3aa: CASSQEEWYEQYF; CDR3nt: TGTGCCAGCAGCCAAGAAGAGTGGTACGAGCAGTACTTC
d_gene: TRBD1; v_gene: TRBV4-2; j_gene: TRBJ1-2; abundance: -; CDR3aa: CASSQGDRESYGYTF; CDR3nt: TGTGCCAGCAGCCAAGGGGACAGAGAATCCTATGGCTACACCTTC
d_gene: TRBD1; v_gene: TRBV30; j_gene: TRBJ1-1; abundance: -; CDR3aa: CAWSVFRGQGMNTEAFF; CDR3nt: TGTGCCTGGAGTGTTTTTAGGGGACAGGGAATGAACACTGAAGCTTTCTTT
d_gene: -; v_gene: TRBV18; j_gene: TRBJ1-3; abundance: -; CDR3aa: CASGYTSEAPSGNTIYF; CDR3nt: TGTGCCAGCGGGTACACTAGTGAGGCCCCCTCTGGAAACACCATATATTTT
d_gene: -; v_gene: TRBV9; j_gene: TRBJ2-1; abundance: -; CDR3aa: CASIRRGGAAENNEQFF; CDR3nt: TGTGCCAGCATCCGTAGGGGTGGGGCAGCCGAGAACAATGAGCAGTTCTTC
d_gene: TRBD1; v_gene: TRBV11-3; j_gene: TRBJ2-2; abundance: -; CDR3aa: CASSDPDRGRGGELFF; CDR3nt: TGTGCCAGCAGCGACCCGGACAGGGGAAGGGGCGGGGAGCTGTTTTTT
d_gene: -; v_gene: TRBV19; j_gene: TRBJ1-4; abundance: -; CDR3aa: CASSTRGQKVEKLFF; CDR3nt: TGTGCCAGTAGTACAAGAGGACAGAAAGTTGAAAAACTGTTTTTT
d_gene: TRBD1; v_gene: TRBV2; j_gene: TRBJ1-6; abundance: few; CDR3aa: CASNLKQGHSPLHF; CDR3nt: TGTGCCAGCAACCTGAAACAGGGGCATTCACCCCTCCACTTT
d_gene: -; v_gene: TRBV7-6; j_gene: TRBJ1-1; abundance: -; CDR3aa: CASSSEPGVRGTEAFF; CDR3nt: TGTGCCAGCAGCTCCGAGCCGGGTGTAAGGGGCACTGAAGCTTTCTTT
d_gene: -; v_gene: TRBV11-2; j_gene: TRBJ1-2; abundance: -; CDR3aa: CASSPDRRAIYGYTF; CDR3nt: TGTGCCAGCAGCCCAGACAGAAGGGCGATATATGGCTACACCTTC